This T cell receptor beta chain was observed in a study of CD4+ T cells in melanoma. Assay used: immunoSEQ multiplex PCR; TCRdb lists only in-frame clones, some missing. The repertoire holds about 55,000 clones, with over 60% as singletons. Concerning this clone itself: Antigen specificity is unknown.

Study results and caveats: Neoantigen-specific CD4+ T cells in melanoma reportedly had diverse differentiation states. A reported correlation linked neoantigen-specific CD4+ T cells to CD8+, macrophage and B cell function.

The CDR3 contains 15 residues. In germline, CDR1 is SGHRS, CDR2 YFSETQ. The V end was cut by 0 bases, the J end by 8 bases, with 16 bases between. This clonotype was sampled from a human donor with melanoma. The material sequenced was tumor tissue. The rearrangement uses TRBV5-1 and TRBJ2-3; maybe TRBD2 (5 bases). The CDR3 sequence is CASSLAVVTAGTQYF. The CDR3 DNA reads TGCGCCAGCAGCTTGGCGGTCGTGACTGCGGGTACGCAGTATTTT. Full variable domain (missing parts from reference TRBV5-1 and TRBJ2-3): KAGVTQTPRYLIKTRGQQVTLSCSPISGHRSVSWYQQTPGQGLQFLFEYFSETQRNKGNFPGRFSGRQFSNSRSEMNVSTLELGDSALYLCASSLAVVTAGTQYFGPGTRLTVL.